This TCR beta chain originates from a study of long-term antiretroviral therapy in people with HIV. About the study: First collections came about a decade before the 2015 immediate-ART recommendation. Regarding the study as a whole: Relative to control repertoires, HIV repertoires exhibited narrower CDR3 length ranges.

Comments on this clone: The target antigen is unknown.

Participants who had HIV were, without exception, treated in the United States. The ends were cut back, 3 bases at V and 1 base at J, with 6 bases in the middle. Looked up from germline, CDR1 is SGHTA and CDR2 is FQGTGA. This CDR3 is built from 14 residues. This was the immunoSEQ v3.0 assay at survey level. Sequencing targeted 40,000-50,000 T-cell genomes per sample. Method: immunoSEQ multiplex PCR; TCRdb's copy keeps in-frame clones and lacks some. The sample carries 20,000 to 25,000 clones, approximately 90% recorded once. This TCR came from a man aged 55 to 70 with HIV. Source: unsorted PBMCs, taken 0.6 years after starting antiretroviral therapy. The J gene is TRBJ2-2, the V gene TRBV7-3; maybe TRBD2 (5 bases). The CDR3 DNA follows: TGTGCCAGCAGCTTTCGGGGGAACACCGGGGAGCTGTTTTTT. Its translation: CASSFRGNTGELFF.